Listed below are T cell receptor beta chains from one sample, sequenced in a study of blood T cell repertoires in COVID-19. Clones were sequenced by immunoSEQ multiplex PCR, and TCRdb holds only the in-frame ones, with some missing. This table has approximately 94,000 clones, 70% to 90% appearing once. Sequenced: peripheral blood. The receptors were sampled from a human donor in a cohort sampled during active COVID-19. Both conserved end residues are part of each CDR3. D genes are given only for firm matches. Size values are once, few and many counts, or a class for expanded clones, and some rows have none.

>TRBJ2-3|TRBD2|.|TRBV10-1
CASSPGLGLTDTQYF
TGCGCCAGCAGTCCTGGACTAGGACTTACAGATACGCAGTATTTT
>TRBJ1-2|.|once|TRBV12-3/TRBV12-4
CASRANEHYGYTF
TGTGCCAGCAGAGCTAATGAGCACTATGGCTACACCTTC
>TRBJ1-1|TRBD1|.|TRBV6-5
CASGQTPTGGTEAFF
TGTGCCAGCGGACAGACCCCAACAGGGGGCACTGAAGCTTTCTTT
>TRBJ1-1|.|.|TRBV6-5
CASSYWSRNTEAFF
TGTGCCAGCAGTTACTGGTCGAGGAACACTGAAGCTTTCTTT
>TRBJ2-7|.|.|TRBV30
CAWSEQGYEQYF
TGTGCCTGGAGCGAACAGGGCTACGAGCAGTACTTC
>TRBJ2-3|.|few|TRBV7-2
CASSLVHSDTQYF
TGTGCCAGCAGCTTGGTACATTCAGATACGCAGTATTTT
>TRBJ1-2|.|.|TRBV19
CASSPGFAPSNYGYTF
TGTGCCAGTAGCCCCGGTTTCGCCCCGTCTAACTATGGCTACACCTTC
>TRBJ1-2|.|.|TRBV7-9
CASSLVAGVKGGYTF
TGTGCCAGCAGCTTAGTGGCAGGGGTGAAAGGTGGCTACACCTTC
>TRBJ2-4|.|once|TRBV10-3
CAISDNRLKNIQYF
TGTGCCATCAGTGACAACAGGCTAAAAAACATTCAGTACTTC
>TRBJ2-7|TRBD2|.|TRBV5-1
CASSLGAGDGSYEQYF
TGCGCCAGCAGCTTGGGGGCGGGGGACGGTTCCTACGAGCAGTACTTC
>TRBJ2-7|.|.|TRBV11-2
CASSFSPSTEQYF
TGTGCCAGCAGCTTCTCCCCTAGCACCGAGCAGTACTTC
>TRBJ2-5|.|.|TRBV4-2
CASSQEGRETQYF
TGTGCCAGCAGCCAAGAGGGCCGAGAGACCCAGTACTTC
>TRBJ2-7|TRBD1|once|TRBV6-1
CASSDRGQMSSYEQYF
TGTGCCAGCAGTGACCGGGGACAGATGAGCTCCTACGAGCAGTACTTC
>TRBJ1-2|.|few|TRBV2
CASSRDVRGYGYTF
TGTGCCAGCAGTCGGGATGTCCGAGGCTATGGCTACACCTTC
>TRBJ1-4|TRBD1|.|TRBV6-5
CASRQGGSANEKLFF
TGTGCCAGCAGACAGGGGGGGTCAGCTAATGAAAAACTGTTTTTT
>TRBJ1-1|.|.|TRBV6-2/TRBV6-3
CASSLNRGTEAFF
TGTGCCAGCAGCTTAAATAGGGGCACTGAAGCTTTCTTT
>TRBJ2-1|TRBD1|once|TRBV7-9
CASSLAGGAFDEQFF
TGTGCCAGCAGCTTGGCAGGGGGCGCCTTCGATGAGCAGTTCTTC
>TRBJ2-3|.|once|TRBV3-1/TRBV3-2
CASSRSAPHGVGFPDTDTQYF
TGTGCCAGCAGCCGATCCGCACCTCACGGGGTAGGTTTCCCCGACACAGATACGCAGTATTTT
>TRBJ1-1|TRBD1|.|TRBV19
CASSRGTGSNTEAFF
TGTGCCAGTAGTAGGGGGACAGGGTCAAACACTGAAGCTTTCTTT
>TRBJ2-3|TRBD2|.|TRBV19
CASTRHPGTSGTDTQYF
TGTGCCAGTACCCGCCACCCCGGGACTAGCGGCACAGATACGCAGTATTTT
>TRBJ1-5|.|once|TRBV6-5
CASTPGFDQPQHF
TGTGCCAGCACCCCAGGGTTCGATCAGCCCCAGCATTTT
>TRBJ1-2|TRBD1|.|TRBV6-6
CASSYFIWTGDYGYTF
TGTGCCAGCAGTTACTTTATTTGGACAGGGGACTATGGCTACACCTTC
>TRBJ1-3|.|.|TRBV7-9
CASSSVTSAGNTIYF
TGTGCCAGCAGCTCAGTGACATCCGCTGGAAACACCATATATTTT
>TRBJ1-1|.|.|TRBV9
CASSSGQNTEAFF
TGTGCCAGCAGCTCGGGACAGAACACTGAAGCTTTCTTT
>TRBJ2-1|TRBD2|.|TRBV9
CASSRGLALGSYEQFF
TGTGCCAGCAGCCGTGGACTAGCCCTAGGGAGCTATGAGCAGTTCTTC
>TRBJ1-5|.|.|TRBV27
CASGEGFQPQHF
TGTGCCAGCGGTGAGGGTTTTCAGCCCCAGCATTTT
>TRBJ1-5|.|.|TRBV9
CASSHGGGNNQPQHF
TGTGCCAGCAGCCACGGGGGGGGCAATAATCAGCCCCAGCATTTT
>TRBJ1-1|.|few|TRBV5-1
CASSLAGGNTEAFF
TGCGCCAGCAGCTTGGCCGGGGGGAACACTGAAGCTTTCTTT
>TRBJ1-3|.|.|TRBV3-1/TRBV3-2
CASSLAGSGNTIYF
TGTGCCAGCAGCCTTGCAGGCTCTGGAAACACCATATATTTT
>TRBJ1-2|TRBD1|.|TRBV6-1
CASSEYADRFPFF
TGTGCCAGCAGTGAATACGCGGACAGGTTTCCTTTCTTC
>TRBJ2-7|TRBD2|.|TRBV29-1
CSAAGLAGSYEQYF
TGCAGCGCCGCGGGACTAGCGGGATCCTACGAGCAGTACTTC
>TRBJ1-2|.|.|TRBV6-5
CATQPYIRGGYTF
TGTGCCACCCAACCTTACATAAGGGGTGGCTACACCTTC
>TRBJ2-7|TRBD1|.|TRBV3-1/TRBV3-2
CASSQDKTGFTYEQYF
TGTGCCAGCAGCCAAGATAAGACAGGGTTTACCTACGAGCAGTACTTC
>TRBJ2-7|.|.|TRBV18
CASSPGPTYEQYF
TGTGCCAGCTCCCCAGGTCCTACCTACGAGCAGTACTTC
>TRBJ1-2|.|.|TRBV19
CASSILTGISFYGYTF
TGTGCCAGTAGTATATTAACAGGGATATCGTTCTATGGCTACACCTTC
>TRBJ2-7|.|.|TRBV7-9
CASTIGEEQYF
TGTGCCAGCACCATCGGTGAAGAGCAGTACTTC
>TRBJ2-7|.|.|TRBV3-1/TRBV3-2
CASSQRQTRSSSYEQYF
TGTGCCAGCAGCCAACGCCAGACTCGTTCGAGCTCCTACGAGCAGTACTTC
>TRBJ2-5|.|.|TRBV5-6
CASSLAETQYF
TGTGCCAGCAGCCTGGCGGAGACCCAGTACTTC
>TRBJ2-5|.|.|TRBV13
CASSAGARDLGVKTQYF
TGTGCCAGCAGCGCTGGAGCCCGGGACTTGGGTGTAAAGACCCAGTACTTC
>TRBJ1-1|TRBD1|.|TRBV12-3/TRBV12-4
CASSLQGDTEAFF
TGTGCCAGCAGTTTGCAGGGGGACACTGAAGCTTTCTTT
>TRBJ2-4|TRBD2|.|TRBV20-1
CSAGTSEAQYF
TGCAGTGCAGGGACTAGCGAGGCACAGTACTTC
>TRBJ1-6|.|few|TRBV30
CAWTGRGSPLHF
TGTGCCTGGACCGGCAGGGGTTCACCCCTCCACTTT
>TRBJ2-7|.|.|TRBV7-2
CASSLNVGFYEQYF
TGTGCCAGCAGCTTAAATGTGGGCTTCTACGAGCAGTACTTC
>TRBJ1-6|.|few|TRBV27
CASSLRQGSFNSPLHF
TGTGCCAGCAGTTTACGGCAGGGCTCCTTTAATTCACCCCTCCACTTT
>TRBJ2-7|TRBD2|.|TRBV11-2
CASSFTTGGEQYF
TGTGCCAGCAGCTTCACAACGGGAGGCGAGCAGTACTTC
>TRBJ1-5|.|.|TRBV12-3/TRBV12-4
CASSSMSQPQHF
TGTGCCAGCAGTTCAATGTCTCAGCCCCAGCATTTT
>TRBJ2-3|TRBD2|.|TRBV10-3
CAISELLAGGSYDTQYF
TGTGCCATCAGTGAGCTTCTAGCGGGGGGCTCCTACGATACGCAGTATTTT
>TRBJ2-1|TRBD1|.|TRBV3-1/TRBV3-2
CASSYRGLGDEQFF
TGTGCCAGCAGTTACAGGGGGCTCGGCGATGAGCAGTTCTTC
>TRBJ2-5|.|.|TRBV3-1/TRBV3-2
CASSQDGDLQETQYF
TGTGCCAGCAGCCAAGATGGGGACTTACAAGAGACCCAGTACTTC
>TRBJ2-7|TRBD2|.|TRBV6-6
CASSFLSGSPYEQYF
TGTGCCAGCAGTTTTCTTAGCGGGAGCCCCTACGAGCAGTACTTC
>TRBJ1-1|TRBD1|.|TRBV7-2
CASSQDRVAEAFF
TGTGCCAGCAGCCAGGACAGGGTCGCTGAAGCTTTCTTT
>TRBJ1-1|.|.|TRBV7-2
CASTRALGGKAFF
TGTGCCAGCACCAGGGCTTTGGGGGGTAAAGCTTTCTTT
>TRBJ1-4|.|few|TRBV15
CATSSDSKGMREKLFF
TGTGCCACCAGCAGTGACAGTAAGGGAATGAGAGAAAAACTGTTTTTT
>TRBJ1-1|TRBD1|.|TRBV5-6
CASRGLTGVSTEAFF
TGTGCCAGCAGGGGTCTAACAGGGGTGAGCACTGAAGCTTTCTTT
>TRBJ1-1|.|.|TRBV5-1
CASSAQNQNTEAFF
TGCGCCAGCAGTGCACAAAACCAGAACACTGAAGCTTTCTTT
>TRBJ2-1|.|.|TRBV5-1
CASSLDRAYNEQFF
TGCGCCAGCAGCTTGGACAGGGCCTACAATGAGCAGTTCTTC
>TRBJ1-6|.|.|TRBV2
CASRAVQNSPLHF
TGTGCCAGCAGAGCGGTGCAGAATTCACCCCTCCACTTT
>TRBJ1-2|TRBD1|once|TRBV15
CATSRDPGQGRDYGYTF
TGTGCCACCAGCAGAGATCCAGGACAGGGGAGGGACTATGGCTACACCTTC
>TRBJ1-2|.|.|TRBV6-6
CASGDYGYTF
TGTGCCAGCGGAGACTATGGCTACACCTTC